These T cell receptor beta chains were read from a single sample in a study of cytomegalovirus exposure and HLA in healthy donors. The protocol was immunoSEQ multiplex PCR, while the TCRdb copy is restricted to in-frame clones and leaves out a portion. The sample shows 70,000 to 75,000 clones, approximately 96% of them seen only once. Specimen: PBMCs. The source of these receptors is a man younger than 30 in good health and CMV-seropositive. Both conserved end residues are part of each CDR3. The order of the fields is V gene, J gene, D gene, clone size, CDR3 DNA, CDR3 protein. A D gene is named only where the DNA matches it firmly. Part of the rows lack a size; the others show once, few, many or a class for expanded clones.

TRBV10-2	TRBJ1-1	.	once	TGCGCCAGCAGGGACACCCAAAGGAACACTGAAGCTTTCTTT	CASRDTQRNTEAFF
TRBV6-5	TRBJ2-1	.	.	TGTGCCAGCAGTTACTCGGGGAGCTCCTACAATGAGCAGTTCTTC	CASSYSGSSYNEQFF
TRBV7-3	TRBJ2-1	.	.	TGTGCCAGCAGCTTAAGCAGGATCTACAATGAGCAGTTCTTC	CASSLSRIYNEQFF
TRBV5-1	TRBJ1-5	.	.	TGCGCCAGCAGCCCGGGATCGGGCCTCAATCAGCCCCAGCATTTT	CASSPGSGLNQPQHF
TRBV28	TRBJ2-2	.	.	TGTGCCAGCAGTTTTCTAGTCCCCGGGGAGCTGTTTTTT	CASSFLVPGELFF
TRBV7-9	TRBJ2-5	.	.	TGTGCCAGCAGCCGGTGGGCCCAGGAGACCCAGTACTTC	CASSRWAQETQYF
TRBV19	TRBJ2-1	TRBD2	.	TGTGCCAGTAGTACCGGACTAGCGTTGAGTGAGCAGTTCTTC	CASSTGLALSEQFF
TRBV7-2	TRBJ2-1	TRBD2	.	TGTGCCAGCAGTCTAGCGGGAGCATCCTACAATGAGCAGTTCTTC	CASSLAGASYNEQFF
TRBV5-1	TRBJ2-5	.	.	TGCGCCAGCAGCCCCCTACCGAGTGAGACCCAGTACTTC	CASSPLPSETQYF
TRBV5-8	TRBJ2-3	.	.	TGTGCCAGCAGCTTTAATACGGCAGATACGCAGTATTTT	CASSFNTADTQYF
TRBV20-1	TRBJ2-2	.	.	TGCAGTGCTAGAGCCAGCGGGGAGCTGTTTTTT	CSARASGELFF
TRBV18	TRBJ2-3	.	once	TGTGCCAGCTCACCGATCGACATTAAAGCCTCGCCAGATACGCAGTATTTT	CASSPIDIKASPDTQYF
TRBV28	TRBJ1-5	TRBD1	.	TGTGCCAGCAGTTTATTCTTCAGGGGGTTAGGGCAGCCCCAGCATTTT	CASSLFFRGLGQPQHF
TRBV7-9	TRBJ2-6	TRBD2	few	TGTGCCAGCAGCTCCCGGGGGGTCGGGGCCTCTGGGGCCAACGTCCTGACTTTC	CASSSRGVGASGANVLTF
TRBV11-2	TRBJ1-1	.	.	TGTGCCAGCAGCTTAGACAGGATGGCTGAAGCTTTCTTT	CASSLDRMAEAFF
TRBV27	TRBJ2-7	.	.	TGTGCCAGCAGTTTACTGACTCTCCCCTACGAGCAGTACTTC	CASSLLTLPYEQYF
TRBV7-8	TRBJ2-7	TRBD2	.	TGTGCCAGCAGCTTCAGTAGACCGGGGGGAGCGAACGAGCAGTACTTC	CASSFSRPGGANEQYF
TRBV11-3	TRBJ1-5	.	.	TGTGCCAGCAGCTTATCAAGGGGAGGGGATCAGCCCCAGCATTTT	CASSLSRGGDQPQHF
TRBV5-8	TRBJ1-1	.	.	TGTGCCAGCAGCCTATCCAGACTGGGGGGGCGCAATATAAGTCCTGAAGCTTTCTTT	CASSLSRLGGRNISPEAFF
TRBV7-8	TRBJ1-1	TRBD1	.	TGTGCCAGCAGCCCCCACAGGGGTCCTGAAGCTTTCTTT	CASSPHRGPEAFF
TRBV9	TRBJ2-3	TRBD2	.	TGTGCCAGCAGCGTGGGACTATCCACAGATACGCAGTATTTT	CASSVGLSTDTQYF
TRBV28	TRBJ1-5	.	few	TGTGCCAGCAGTTTATCCCCCCCCCGGCAGCCCCAGCATTTT	CASSLSPPRQPQHF